This T cell receptor beta chain stems from a study of blood T cell repertoires in COVID-19. The method was immunoSEQ multiplex PCR; TCRdb's version includes in-frame clones alone and lacks a portion of them. The profile covers 150,000 to 200,000 clones, with around 79% appearing a single time and under 7% taken by the ten largest. V lost 8 bases and J 2 bases, leaving 18 bases between the germline ends. This CDR3 spans 16 amino acids. CDR1 is LNHDA, CDR2 SQIVND, per germline (reference sequence). The clonotype originates from a woman aged 40 to 50 with COVID-19, enrolled during active disease. The J gene is TRBJ2-2, the V gene TRBV19; weak D call: TRBD2 (6 bases). Sample: peripheral blood. CDR3 DNA sequence: TGTGCCAGTCTTAAGGGACGGACTACAAACACCGGGGAGCTGTTTTTT. Its protein product is CASLKGRTTNTGELFF.